Sequencing of this TCR beta chain was carried out in a study of blood T cell repertoires in COVID-19. Whole-study context: Whether acute or convalescent, the COVID-19 samples came from the United States, Italy and Spain. From T cells, B-cell-depleted T cells, or PBMCs came the material, which was cDNA or gDNA.

As processed by the authors: Estimated nucleated cell counts came from reference gene primer amplification. The data were produced by immunoSEQ multiplex PCR, yet TCRdb's version contains in-frame clones alone and is incomplete. That table gives V, J and clone size, and the DNA gave D and trimming. The sample comprises under 150,000 clones, roughly 85% of which are singletons, and approximately 10% rests with the top ten. The clonotype comes from an elderly man with acute or convalescent COVID-19. The sample taken for sequencing was peripheral blood.

CDR3 in DNA: TGTGCCAGCAGTGCCCGACTAGCGGAGCAGTACTTC. Amino acids: CASSARLAEQYF. The chain is built from TRBV6-6 and TRBJ2-7, with 8 bases identical to TRBD2. After removal of 5 bases from V and 7 bases from J, the junction contained 4 bases not matched to a gene. The germline gives CDR1 MNHNY, CDR2 SVGAGI (reference sequence). The CDR3 sequence is 12 residues long.